The rows below give T cell receptor beta chains drawn from one sample of a study of blood T cell repertoires in COVID-19. Sequencing was performed with immunoSEQ multiplex PCR; in TCRdb, only in-frame clones are kept and a portion is missing. The sample has about 54,000 clones, more than 80% seen once. The specimen sequenced was peripheral blood. The receptors derive from a woman aged 55 to 70 with acute or convalescent COVID-19. Each CDR3 is given with its conserved first and last residue. Fields, in order: V gene, J gene, CDR3 protein.

TRBV15	TRBJ1-4	CATSRDRTGGKYEKLFF
TRBV19	TRBJ2-1	CASSKDSGKNEQFF
TRBV11-2	TRBJ2-6	CASSRTGGTGANVLTF
TRBV27	TRBJ1-2	CASSLSTGDGYTF
TRBV5-5	TRBJ2-5	CASRGWGWETQYF
TRBV18	TRBJ2-5	CASSGIQETQYF
TRBV30	TRBJ2-2	CAWRITGGLFF
TRBV28	TRBJ1-3	CASSLSPGTGGNTIYF
TRBV7-9	TRBJ1-1	CASSKGDRSRRYTEAFF
TRBV5-1	TRBJ2-1	CASSLDGGGAYEQFF
TRBV4-1	TRBJ1-3	CAKDSHSGNTIYF
TRBV5-4	TRBJ1-6	CASVPGIHSPLHF
TRBV9	TRBJ2-1	CASSTNRGDLGNEQFF
TRBV25-1	TRBJ1-1	CASSEYQEGTEAFF
TRBV19	TRBJ1-5	CASSIHSGSSVPQHF
TRBV12-3/TRBV12-4	TRBJ2-5	CASSLGQGETQYF
TRBV14	TRBJ2-1	CASSQGAGGEQFF
TRBV2	TRBJ2-2	CASKGTTNTGELFF
TRBV29-1	TRBJ2-1	CSGRLSGNEQFF
TRBV18	TRBJ2-5	CASSPNMAIGAQETQYF